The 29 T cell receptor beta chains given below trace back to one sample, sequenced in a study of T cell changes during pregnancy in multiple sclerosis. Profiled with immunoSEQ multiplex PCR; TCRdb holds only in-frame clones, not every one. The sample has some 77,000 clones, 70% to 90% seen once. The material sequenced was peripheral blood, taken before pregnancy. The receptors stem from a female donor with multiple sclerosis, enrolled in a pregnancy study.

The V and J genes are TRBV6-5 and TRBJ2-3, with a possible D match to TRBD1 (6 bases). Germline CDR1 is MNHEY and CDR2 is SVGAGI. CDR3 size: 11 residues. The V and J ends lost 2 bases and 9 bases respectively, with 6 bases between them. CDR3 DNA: TGTGCCAGCAGTTACCAGGGGACGCAGTATTTT. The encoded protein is CASSYQGTQYF.

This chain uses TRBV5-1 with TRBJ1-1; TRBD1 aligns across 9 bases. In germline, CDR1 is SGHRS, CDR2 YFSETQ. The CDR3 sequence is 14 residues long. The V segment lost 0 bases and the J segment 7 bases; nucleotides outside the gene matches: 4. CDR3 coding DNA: TGCGCCAGCAGCTTGGGGACAGGGGCCGGTGAAGCTTTCTTT. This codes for CASSLGTGAGEAFF.

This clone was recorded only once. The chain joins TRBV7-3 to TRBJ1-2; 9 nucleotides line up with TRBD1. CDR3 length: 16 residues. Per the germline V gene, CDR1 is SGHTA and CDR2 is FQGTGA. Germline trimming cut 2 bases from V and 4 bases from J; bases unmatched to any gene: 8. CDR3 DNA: TGTGCCAGCAGCTTAGGGGGACAGGGTATTTTCTATGGCTACACCTTC. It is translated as CASSLGGQGIFYGYTF.

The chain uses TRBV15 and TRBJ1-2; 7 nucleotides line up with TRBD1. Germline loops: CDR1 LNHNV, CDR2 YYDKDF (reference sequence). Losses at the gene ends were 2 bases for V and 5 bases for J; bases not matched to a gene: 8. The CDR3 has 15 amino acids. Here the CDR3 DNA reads TGTGCCACCAGCAGATTAACAGGGGATGGGTATGGCTACACCTTC. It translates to CATSRLTGDGYGYTF. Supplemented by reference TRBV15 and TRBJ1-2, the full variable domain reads DAMVIQNPRYQVTQFGKPVTLSCSQTLNHNVMYWYQQKSSQAPKLLFHYYDKDFNNEADTPDNFQSRRPNTSFCFLDIRSPGLGDTAMYLCATSRLTGDGYGYTFGSGTRLTVV.

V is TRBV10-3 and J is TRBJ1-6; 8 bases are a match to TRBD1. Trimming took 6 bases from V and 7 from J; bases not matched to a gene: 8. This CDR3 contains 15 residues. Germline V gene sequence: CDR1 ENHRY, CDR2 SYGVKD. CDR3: CAIRTDRERNSPLHF. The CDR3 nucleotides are TGTGCCATCAGGACGGACAGGGAGAGAAATTCACCCCTCCACTTT.

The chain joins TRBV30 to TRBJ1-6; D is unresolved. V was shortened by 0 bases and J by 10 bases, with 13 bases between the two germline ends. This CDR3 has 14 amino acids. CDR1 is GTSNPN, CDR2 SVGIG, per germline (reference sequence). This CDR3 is CAWSVSLTGSPLHF. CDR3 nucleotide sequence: TGTGCCTGGAGTGTTTCTCTTACGGGGTCACCCCTCCACTTT.

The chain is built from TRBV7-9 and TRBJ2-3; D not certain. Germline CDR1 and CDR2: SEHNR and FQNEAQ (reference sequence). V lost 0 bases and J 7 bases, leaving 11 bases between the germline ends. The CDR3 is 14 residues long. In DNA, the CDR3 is TGTGCCAGCAGCTTAGCAGCGACTGTAAATACGCAGTATTTT. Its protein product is CASSLAATVNTQYF.

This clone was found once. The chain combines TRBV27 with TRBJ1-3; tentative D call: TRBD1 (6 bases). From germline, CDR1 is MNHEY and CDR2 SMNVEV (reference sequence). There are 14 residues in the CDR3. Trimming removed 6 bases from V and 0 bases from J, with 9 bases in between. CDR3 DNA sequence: TGTGCCAGCAGGGACAGCGGCTCTGGAAACACCATATATTTT. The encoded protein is CASRDSGSGNTIYF.

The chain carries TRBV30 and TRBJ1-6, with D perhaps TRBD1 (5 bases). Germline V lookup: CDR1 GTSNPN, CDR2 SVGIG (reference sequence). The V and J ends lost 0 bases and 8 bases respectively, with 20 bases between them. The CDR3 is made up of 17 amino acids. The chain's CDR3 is CAWSVLNPGIPYSPLHF. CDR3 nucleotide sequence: TGTGCCTGGAGTGTACTGAACCCAGGGATCCCTTATTCACCCCTCCACTTT. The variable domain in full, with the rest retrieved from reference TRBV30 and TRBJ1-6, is SQTIHQWPATLVQPVGSPLSLECTVEGTSNPNLYWYRQAAGRGLQLLFYSVGIGQISSEVPQNLSASRPQDRQFILSSKKLLLSDSGFYLCAWSVLNPGIPYSPLHFGNGTRLTVT.

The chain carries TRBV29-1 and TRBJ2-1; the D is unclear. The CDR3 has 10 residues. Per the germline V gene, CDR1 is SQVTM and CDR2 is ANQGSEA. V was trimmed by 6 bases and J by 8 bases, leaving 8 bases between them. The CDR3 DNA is TGCAGCGTGGTGAGTTATGAGCAGTTCTTC. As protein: CSVVSYEQFF.

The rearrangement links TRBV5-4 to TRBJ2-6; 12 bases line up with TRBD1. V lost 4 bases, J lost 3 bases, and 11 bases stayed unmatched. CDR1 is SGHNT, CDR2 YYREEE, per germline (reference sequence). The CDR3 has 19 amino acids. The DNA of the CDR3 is TGTGCCAGCAGCGTGGGTGGGACAGGGGGCCTAGGTGGGGCCAACGTCCTGACTTTC. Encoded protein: CASSVGGTGGLGGANVLTF.

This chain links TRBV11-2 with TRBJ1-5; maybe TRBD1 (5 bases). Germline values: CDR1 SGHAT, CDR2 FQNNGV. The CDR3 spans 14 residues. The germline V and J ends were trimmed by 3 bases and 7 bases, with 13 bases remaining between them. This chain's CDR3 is CASSFSQGGQPQHF. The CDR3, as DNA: TGTGCCAGCAGCTTTTCCCAGGGAGGACAGCCCCAGCATTTT.

The chain's CDR3 is CASSDRELTYEQYF. For the CDR3, the DNA is TGCGCCAGCAGCGACCGGGAATTGACCTACGAGCAGTACTTC. The chain couples TRBV5-1 to TRBJ2-7; D is possibly TRBD2 (5 bases). Germline lookup yields CDR1 SGHRS and CDR2 YFSETQ. Trimming shortened V by 4 bases and J by 2 bases, and 13 bases separated the two germline ends. The CDR3 totals 14 residues.

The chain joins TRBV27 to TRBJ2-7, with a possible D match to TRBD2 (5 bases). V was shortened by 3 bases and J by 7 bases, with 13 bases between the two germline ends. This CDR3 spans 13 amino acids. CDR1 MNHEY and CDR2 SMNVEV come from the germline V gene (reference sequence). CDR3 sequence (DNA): TGTGCCAGCAGTTTTCGAAGGTCGGGGGAGCAGTACTTC. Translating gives CASSFRRSGEQYF.

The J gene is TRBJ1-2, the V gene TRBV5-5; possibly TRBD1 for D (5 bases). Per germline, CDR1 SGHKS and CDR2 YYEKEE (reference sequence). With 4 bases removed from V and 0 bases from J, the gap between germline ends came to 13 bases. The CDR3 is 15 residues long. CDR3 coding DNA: TGTGCCAGCAGCACCAGCCAGGGATCTAACTATGGCTACACCTTC. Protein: CASSTSQGSNYGYTF. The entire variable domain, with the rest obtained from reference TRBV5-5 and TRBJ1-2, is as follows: DAGVTQSPTHLIKTRGQQVTLRCSPISGHKSVSWYQQVLGQGPQFIFQYYEKEERGRGNFPDRFSARQFPNYSSELNVNALLLGDSALYLCASSTSQGSNYGYTFGSGTRLTVV.

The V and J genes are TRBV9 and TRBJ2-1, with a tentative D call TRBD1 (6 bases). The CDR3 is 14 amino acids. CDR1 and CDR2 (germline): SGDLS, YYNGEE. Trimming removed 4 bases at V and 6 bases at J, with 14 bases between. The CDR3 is CASSLQQGSNEQFF. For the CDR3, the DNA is TGTGCCAGCAGCCTACAACAGGGAAGCAATGAGCAGTTCTTC.

The CDR3 region has the DNA TGTGCCTGGAGTGAGGGGTCAGGGGGGTCGCAGTATTTT. This codes for CAWSEGSGGSQYF. The chain links TRBV30 to TRBJ2-3, with D maybe TRBD1 (7 bases). The CDR3 consists of 13 residues. Germline assignment: CDR1 GTSNPN and CDR2 SVGIG (reference sequence). The V and J ends lost 1 base and 10 bases respectively, with 15 bases between them.

CDR3 region: CSVEAARTGSNYGYTF. In DNA form, the CDR3 reads TGCAGCGTTGAAGCCGCAAGGACAGGATCTAACTATGGCTACACCTTC. This chain links TRBV29-1 with TRBJ1-2, with 7 bases lining up with TRBD1. CDR1 is SQVTM, CDR2 ANQGSEA, per germline. Trimming cost V 1 base and J 0 bases; bases outside gene matches: 8. This CDR3 has 16 residues.

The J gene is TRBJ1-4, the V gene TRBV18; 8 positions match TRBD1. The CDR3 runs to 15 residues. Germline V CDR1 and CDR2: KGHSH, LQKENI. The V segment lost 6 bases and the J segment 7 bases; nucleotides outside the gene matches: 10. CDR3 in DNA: TGTGCCAGCTCCTCAACCGGACAGGGCCGTGAAAAACTGTTTTTT. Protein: CASSSTGQGREKLFF.

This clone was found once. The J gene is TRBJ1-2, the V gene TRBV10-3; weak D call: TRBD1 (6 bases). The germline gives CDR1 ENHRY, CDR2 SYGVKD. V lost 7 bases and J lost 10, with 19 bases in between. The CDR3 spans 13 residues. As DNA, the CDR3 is TGTGCCATCAATGGGCAGGGGCTAGAGGACTACACCTTC. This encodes CAINGQGLEDYTF.

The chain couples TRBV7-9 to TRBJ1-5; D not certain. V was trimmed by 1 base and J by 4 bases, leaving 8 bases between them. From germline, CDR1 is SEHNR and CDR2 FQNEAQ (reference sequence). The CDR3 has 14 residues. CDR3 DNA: TGTGCCAGCAGCTTAGACGGTTTTAATCAGCCCCAGCATTTT. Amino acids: CASSLDGFNQPQHF. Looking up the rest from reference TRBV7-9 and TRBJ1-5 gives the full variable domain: DTGVSQNPRHKITKRGQNVTFRCDPISEHNRLYWYRQTLGQGPEFLTYFQNEAQLEKSRLLSDRFSAERPKGSFSTLEIQRTEQGDSAMYLCASSLDGFNQPQHFGDGTRLSIL.

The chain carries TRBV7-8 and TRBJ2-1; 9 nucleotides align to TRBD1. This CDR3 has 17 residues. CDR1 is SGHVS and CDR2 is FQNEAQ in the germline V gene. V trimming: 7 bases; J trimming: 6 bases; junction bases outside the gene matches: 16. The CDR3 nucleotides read TGTGCCAGCACCCCTCGAGTTAGGGGACAGGGCTTCAATGAGCAGTTCTTC. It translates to CASTPRVRGQGFNEQFF. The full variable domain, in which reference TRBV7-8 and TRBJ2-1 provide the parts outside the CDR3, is GAGVSQSPRYKVAKRGQDVALRCDPISGHVSLFWYQQALGQGPEFLTYFQNEAQLDKSGLPSDRFFAERPEGSVSTLKIQRTQQEDSAVYLCASTPRVRGQGFNEQFFGPGTRLTVL.

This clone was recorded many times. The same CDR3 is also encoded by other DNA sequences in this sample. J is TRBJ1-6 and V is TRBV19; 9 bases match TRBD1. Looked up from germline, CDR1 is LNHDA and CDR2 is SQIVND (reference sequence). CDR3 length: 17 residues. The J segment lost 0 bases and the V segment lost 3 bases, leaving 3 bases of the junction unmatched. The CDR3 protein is CASSIGTGSSYNSPLHF. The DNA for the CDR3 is TGTGCCAGTAGTATTGGGACAGGGAGCTCCTATAATTCACCCCTCCACTTT.

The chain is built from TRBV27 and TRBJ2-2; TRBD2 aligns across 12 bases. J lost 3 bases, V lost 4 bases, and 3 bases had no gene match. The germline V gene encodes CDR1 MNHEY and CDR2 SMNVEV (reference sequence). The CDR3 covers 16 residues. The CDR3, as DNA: TGTGCCAGCAGTTCCCTAGCGGGGGGGCACACCGGGGAGCTGTTTTTT. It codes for CASSSLAGGHTGELFF.

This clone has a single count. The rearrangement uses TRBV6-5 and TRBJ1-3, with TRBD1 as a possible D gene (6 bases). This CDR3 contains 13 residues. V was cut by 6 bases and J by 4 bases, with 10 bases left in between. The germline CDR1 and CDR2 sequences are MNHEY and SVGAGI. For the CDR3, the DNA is TGTGCCAGCAGCTTTGACAGGGGAAACACCATATATTTT. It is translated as CASSFDRGNTIYF.

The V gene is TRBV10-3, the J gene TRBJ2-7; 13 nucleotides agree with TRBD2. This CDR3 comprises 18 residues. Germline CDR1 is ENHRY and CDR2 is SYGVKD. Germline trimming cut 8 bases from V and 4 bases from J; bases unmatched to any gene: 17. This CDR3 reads CAIGGTSGAIRLSYEQYF. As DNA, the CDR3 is TGTGCCATCGGGGGGACTAGCGGGGCTATTCGGTTATCTTACGAGCAGTACTTC.

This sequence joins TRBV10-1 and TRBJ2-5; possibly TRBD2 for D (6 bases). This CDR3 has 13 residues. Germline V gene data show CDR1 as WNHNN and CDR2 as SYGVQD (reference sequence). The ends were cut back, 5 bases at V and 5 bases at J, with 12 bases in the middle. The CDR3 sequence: CASSSEGGETQYF. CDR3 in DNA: TGCGCCAGCAGTTCGGAGGGAGGCGAGACCCAGTACTTC.

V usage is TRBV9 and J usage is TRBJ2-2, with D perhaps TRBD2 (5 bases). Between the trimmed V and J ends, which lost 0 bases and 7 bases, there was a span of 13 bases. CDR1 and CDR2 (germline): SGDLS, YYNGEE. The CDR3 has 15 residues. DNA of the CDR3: TGTGCCAGCAGCGTAGAAGACTATCGGGGCGGGGAGCTGTTTTTT. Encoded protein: CASSVEDYRGGELFF.

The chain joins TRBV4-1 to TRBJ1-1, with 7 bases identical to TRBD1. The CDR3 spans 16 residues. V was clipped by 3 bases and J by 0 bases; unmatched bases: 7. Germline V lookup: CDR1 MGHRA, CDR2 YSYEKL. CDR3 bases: TGCGCCAGCAGCCAGGGGGCGACAGGGATGAACACTGAAGCTTTCTTT. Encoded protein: CASSQGATGMNTEAFF.